This TCR beta chain stems from a study of cytomegalovirus exposure and HLA in healthy donors (dated by TCRdb to the late 2010s). Study-wide context: An earlier analysis of roughly 500 of the donors reported 250 to 350 Gb of sequence data and about 100 million unique TCR beta sequences from 150 million to 200 million T cells. An early release that covered about 600 HLA-typed donors contained about 300 gigabases of sequencing data and around 85 million unique TCR sequences. Of the approximately 400 genotyped donors, 81% were placed in the genetic ancestry cluster associated with self-reported Caucasian donors. The aim of the study was to test whether cataloging public T cell receptors could identify signatures of past pathogen exposure. The study used immunosequencing to profile the T cell repertoires of about 670 subjects and linked those repertoires to cytomegalovirus serostatus. Along with the approximately 620-subject first cohort, a separate validation cohort of around 120 different subjects was used. High-throughput TCR immunosequencing, statistical association of individual TCRs with disease status, and machine learning were combined to predict cytomegalovirus infection status. A later analysis re-analyzed previously published TCR beta repertoires from about 600 donors and added high-resolution HLA genotyping to study TCR occurrence patterns. In the later analysis, no new phenotypic data were used to find candidate immune exposures; instead, reliance was placed on TCR beta sequences and their occurrence across donors. An earlier analysis of approximately 640 of the donors applied high-throughput TCR beta sequencing to assess whether each TCR beta V gene segment acted as functional or pseudogenic. Donor age, sex, ethnicity and CMV serostatus were compiled together with the repertoire data. In a later genetic analysis, genome-wide SNP genotypes for about three fifths of the roughly 670 donors were used, and that subset was treated as a discovery cohort. All discovery cohort repertoires had been generated on a single sequencing platform. HLA typing covered class I and class II loci at four-digit resolution. Typing coverage differed by locus: A, B, C, DRB1 and DQB1 were typed in roughly 629-640 donors, DQA1 in about 500, DPA1 in 600 to 610, and DPB1 in just under 480. Roughly 5 DR-DQ haplotypes were handled as single units for association and clustering, since linkage in the cohort was strong. On average, around 230,000 unique TCR beta nucleotide sequences were sequenced per donor among 350 to 400 genotyped donors of the cohort, with around 19% of those sequences being non-productive. What the study reported, not specific to this receptor: A cluster of highly shared sequence variants was judged likely to represent a technical artifact of the sequencing pipeline. In an earlier analysis of fewer than 750 of the donors, most TCR beta V segments were observed in productive rearrangements about 90% or about 30% of the time, broadly matching IMGT annotations. V-gene and J-gene trimming of TCR beta chains was associated with a missense DCLRE1C variant in a later genetic analysis, and the association was replicated in an independent cohort. Some IMGT-functional V segments, including TRBV6-2 and TRBV6-3, could not be distinguished by the 87-base-pair reads and were therefore excluded. The study listed 150 to 200 TCR beta chains as associated with cytomegalovirus. In a later analysis, over 15,000 TCR beta sequences were associated with specific HLA alleles at a false discovery rate of 0.05. According to a later analysis, most CMV-associated TCR beta chains appeared to be HLA-restricted, and the HLA associations seemed to be driven largely by CMV exposure. A few of the identified cytomegalovirus-associated TCR beta chains were confirmed in vitro to be specific for cytomegalovirus antigens. In a later genetic analysis, fewer N-insertions in productive TCRs were reported among donors in an Asian-associated ancestry cluster than the roughly 700-donor mean. Roughly uniform sequencing depth across donors was assumed in presence/absence analyses, although this assumption may not hold. The authors suggested that the approach could potentially be extended to other disease states and immunological phenotypes. While some public TCRs were present in many individuals, most TCR sequences turned up only very rarely across donors. In a later analysis, several top co-occurrence clusters were reported to appear linked to parvovirus B19, influenza, CMV and Epstein-Barr virus. This cohort had only TCR beta chains sequenced, and the lack of alpha or paired-chain data limited which features could be detected. The classifier was reported to diagnose cytomegalovirus status with high specificity and sensitivity in both the original and validation cohorts. Compared with equally common non-associated chains, HLA-associated TCR beta chains in a later analysis were more clonally expanded and had lower generation probabilities. In a later analysis, the rate of TCR association differed among HLA loci, with DRB1 alleles having the most associated TCRs and HLA-C alleles having the fewest. Because counts were too low, roughly 17 rarely observed V segments, including chromosome 9 orphons, were left out of the earlier analysis of 587 of the donors. A further reported finding was that TCR beta sequences accurately predicted the HLA-A and HLA-B alleles for most subjects in the first cohort. Assigning TCR associations to individual alleles was difficult when HLA alleles, especially DR and DQ, strongly co-occurred. HLA typing was unavailable for some donors at each locus, so association tests used only the typed subset. Correlated functional status among segregating V segments might be attributable to linkage disequilibrium, but an unknown experimental factor could not be ruled out. CMV serostatus was the only immune exposure information available for the cohort.

This clone has a handful of counts. Its antigen is currently not known. No clone much larger than this one lies a single base away; base qualities are absent. The cohort was made up of around 720 healthy bone marrow donors. Cohort members were all nominally healthy when sampled, although unrecorded immune exposures were likely present. The donor tested CMV seropositive, placing the donor among the roughly 270 seropositive members of the cohort. A peripheral blood sample was collected from each donor, and TCR beta sequencing was performed on peripheral blood mononuclear cells. Genomic DNA was extracted from the blood cell samples with the Qiagen DNeasy Blood Extraction Kit. The CDR3 sequence holds 15 residues, the cysteine and phenylalanine included. The kept DNA is CDR3 alone, 45 bases in frame from the first base. For CDR1 and CDR2, the germline V gene (reference sequence) lists LNHDA and SQIVND. V lost 5 bases and J lost 3 bases; the stretch between them is 16 bases long.

Library preparation used the immunoSEQ multiplex PCR assay. For the multiplex PCR, a mixture combining 60 forward primers for TCR Vbeta segments and 13 reverse primers for TCR Jbeta segments was used. The CDR3 region of rearranged TCR beta genes was amplified from genomic DNA by a multiplex PCR assay. The amplified TCR beta libraries were sequenced on the Illumina HiSeq System as 87-base-pair reads. The authors' pipeline ran thus. A later analysis counted around 72 million unique TCR beta chains across the 650 to 800 repertoires, and around 12 million of these chains were shared by at least two donors. A nearest-neighbor algorithm error-corrected the raw reads and collapsed the reads into unique sequences, merging closely related sequences to remove PCR and sequencing errors. To assign V, D and J gene segments, CDR3 sequences were aligned to IMGT reference sequences. For a sequence to be retained, a match of at least six nucleotides to both a V gene segment and a J gene segment was required. Rearrangements were called productive when the CDR3 lacked stop codons and stayed in frame with V and J; all others were non-productive. CDR3 was defined according to IMGT convention as the region running from the second conserved V-encoded cysteine to the conserved J-encoded phenylalanine. Sequences without an unambiguous match to a single V gene segment were excluded from the earlier analysis of about 640 of the donors. An earlier analysis of approximately 590 of the donors called V segments functional above 56.7% productive rearrangements and segregating when the between-donor standard deviation exceeded 5%. A statistical classification framework was developed to diagnose cytomegalovirus status using the catalog of TCR beta chain sequences. In a later analysis, TCR nucleotide sequences were compared against IMGT/GENE-DB human TR gene sequences so that V and J genes could be assigned. A later analysis assigned CDR3 sequences and most-parsimonious VDJ recombination scenarios with the TCRdist pipeline. In a later analysis, each TCR beta chain was defined by its CDR3 amino acid sequence together with its V-gene family, and reads without a unique V-gene family were excluded. In a later analysis, around 650 highly shared, low-generation-probability nucleotide sequences were removed to address suspected cross-contamination and a sequencing artifact. In a later analysis, a clonal expansion index for each public chain was calculated from normalized within-repertoire ranks of inferred template counts. Generation probabilities in a later analysis came from a VDJ recombination model fitted to out-of-frame rearrangements, and those results were checked against IGoR. In a later analysis, TCR-TCR, TCR-HLA and TCR-CMV co-occurrence was scored with hypergeometric tests, and a repertoire-size bias correction was applied to TCR pairs. False discovery rates were estimated in a later analysis by permuting HLA or CMV assignments 20 times. In a later analysis, co-occurring TCRs were grouped using DBSCAN, with TCRdist sequence similarity added in when clustering inside HLA-allele-positive subsets. Co-occurrence clustering excluded repertoires with fewer than 30,000 or more than 120,000 public chains, plus five with anomalous nucleotide sharing. The clones in this table, taken by TCRdb from immuneACCESS, are in-frame only. Not every clone is retained; where verified, under half of the shortfall comes from an unresolved V gene, and the cause of the rest is unknown. Clonal size and the V and J genes are those of that table, whereas D and trimming came from the DNA. The sample table contains 70,000 to 90,000 clones; only one count was recorded for around 70% of them. Clones ranked in the top ten supply less than 25% of the sample.

Recombination connected TRBV19 to TRBJ1-2; the D gene is perhaps TRBD1, on 5 matching bases. This TCR derives from a man in his forties in good health and CMV-seropositive. The sequenced sample consisted of PBMCs. Here is the DNA: TGTGCCAGTAGTTCCACCGGGACTTCTCACTATGGCTACACCTTC. The encoded protein is CASSSTGTSHYGYTF.